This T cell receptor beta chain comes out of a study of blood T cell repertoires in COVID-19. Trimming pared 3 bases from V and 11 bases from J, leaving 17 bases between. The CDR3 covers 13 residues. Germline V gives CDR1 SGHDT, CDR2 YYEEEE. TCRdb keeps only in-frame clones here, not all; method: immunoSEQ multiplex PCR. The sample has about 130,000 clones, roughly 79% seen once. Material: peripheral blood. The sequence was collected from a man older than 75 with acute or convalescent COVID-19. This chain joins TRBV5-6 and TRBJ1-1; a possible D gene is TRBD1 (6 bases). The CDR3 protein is CASSSHGGAKAFF. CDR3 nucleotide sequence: TGTGCCAGCAGCTCCCATGGGGGGGCAAAGGCTTTCTTT. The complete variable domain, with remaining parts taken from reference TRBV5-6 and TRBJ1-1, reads DAGVTQSPTHLIKTRGQQVTLRCSPKSGHDTVSWYQQALGQGPQFIFQYYEEEERQRGNFPDRFSGHQFPNYSSELNVNALLLGDSALYLCASSSHGGAKAFFGQGTRLTVV.